This T cell receptor (beta chain) was captured in a study of blood T cell repertoires in COVID-19. The data were produced by immunoSEQ multiplex PCR, yet TCRdb's version contains in-frame clones alone and is incomplete. The data contain fewer than 200,000 clones, 84% of them singletons. There are many counts of this clone. The same CDR3 arises from other DNA sequences in this sample as well. The germline CDR1 and CDR2 sequences are SGHRS and YFSETQ. Unmatched junction bases numbered 6, after V lost 0 bases and J lost 5 bases. The CDR3 has 16 amino acids. Sequenced input: PBMCs or T cells enriched from blood (not recorded which). The rearrangement joins TRBV5-1 to TRBJ2-4, with 9 nucleotides matching TRBD2. The clonotype was recovered from a man aged 45-65 years who had recovered from COVID-19. The CDR3 DNA reads TGCGCCAGCAGCTTGGTTGCTAGCGGGGCGCAAAACATTCAGTACTTC. Amino acid sequence: CASSLVASGAQNIQYF. Based on the CDR3 plus reference TRBV5-1 and TRBJ2-4, the full variable domain is KAGVTQTPRYLIKTRGQQVTLSCSPISGHRSVSWYQQTPGQGLQFLFEYFSETQRNKGNFPGRFSGRQFSNSRSEMNVSTLELGDSALYLCASSLVASGAQNIQYFGAGTRLSVL.